This T cell receptor beta chain was found in a study of OX40 agonist ivuxolimab in advanced cancers. Study background: Three patients, one with hepatocellular carcinoma and two with cutaneous melanoma, achieved partial responses. Study-level findings and limits: Among the lowest peripheral clonal expansion occurred in 0.1-3.0 mg/kg partial responders. Circulating CD4+ and CD8+ T cells showed clonal expansion by week 6 at 0.1 to 3.0 mg/kg.

Patients were excluded for autoimmune disease history or systemic immunosuppression. The CDR3 consists of 13 residues. CDR1 SGHTA and CDR2 FQGNSA come from the germline V gene. Trimming left V 4 bases short and J 0 bases short, with 7 bases between. Details on this clone: What it binds is not known.

TCRdb's table, derived via immunoSEQ multiplex PCR, lists solely in-frame clones and lacks some. The table has around 74,000 clones, roughly 89% seen once. The starting material was CD4+ or CD8+ T cells sorted from blood, obtained in a trial of the OX40 agonist ivuxolimab. The rearrangement links TRBV7-2 to TRBJ2-7; D unclear. The TCR comes from an adult with an advanced solid tumor such as melanoma, head and neck, liver or kidney cancer. CDR3 sequence: CASSWASSYEQYF. CDR3 in DNA: TGTGCCAGCAGCTGGGCAAGCTCCTACGAGCAGTACTTC.